This entry describes one TCR beta chain. Its matching antigen is unknown. The data were taken from a study of shared clonotypes between healthy human individuals. Across the whole study: Contributing individuals were two females and a few males aged 18 to 49. Each donor's CD8 memory used one plate, CD8 naive two, each CD4 subset three.

Measured with immunoSEQ multiplex PCR; TCRdb has only the in-frame clones, and not every one. The table lists hundreds of thousands of clones, about 96% of them singletons. CDR3 length equals 19 residues. Germline CDR1 is MDHEN and CDR2 is SYDVKM. V was clipped by 4 bases and J by 7 bases; unmatched bases: 21. CD8 cells classed as naive were CD45RO-negative and positively selected for CCR7, excluding terminally differentiated effector memory CD45RA+ cells. Study-level findings and limits: Between a few donors, naive CD4 clonotypes were shared at a level of about 5%. Naive subsets, compared against memory subsets, generally had larger estimated richness values.

The specimen was naive CD8+ T cells sorted from blood. This sequence was found in a woman in her 30s in good health. The genes are TRBV28 and TRBJ2-7; 11 bases are a match to TRBD2. As DNA, the CDR3 is TGTGCCAGCAGTTCTTATCGGATGACAGGGACTAGCGGAGCGATAGAGCAGTACTTC. Protein sequence: CASSSYRMTGTSGAIEQYF.